A selection of T cell receptor beta chains follows, all from one sample in a study of CD4 and CD8 cells across lung adenocarcinoma regions. TCRdb re-analysed the PCR reads in MiXCR, keeping a single row per CDR3 protein. The top ten hold about a sixth of the sample, which has roughly 4,500 distinct CDR3 sequences, around half seen once. Input material: CD4+ T cells from the center of a lung tumor. These receptors came from a female donor with lung adenocarcinoma. The CD4 and CD8 labels of this study may be unreliable. Both conserved end residues are part of each CDR3. The order of the fields is J gene, D gene, clone size, V gene, CDR3 DNA, CDR3 protein. D genes are given only for firm matches. Clone size is given for some rows only: seen once, a few or many times, or a class if the clone is expanded.

J gene: TRBJ2-4; D gene: TRBD2; clone size: NA; V gene: TRBV4-1; CDR3 DNA: TGCGCCAGCAGTGAAGCGGGAGGGAGCAAAAACATTCAGTACTTC; CDR3 protein: CASSEAGGSKNIQYF
J gene: TRBJ1-1; D gene: NA; clone size: medium-sized; V gene: TRBV6-1; CDR3 DNA: TGTGCCAGCAGTCCGGCCACGAACACTGAAGCTTTCTTT; CDR3 protein: CASSPATNTEAFF
J gene: TRBJ2-5; D gene: NA; clone size: once; V gene: TRBV6-1; CDR3 DNA: TGTGCCAGCGCGGGAAGCGGGCAGGGCACCAAAGAGATTCAGTACTTC; CDR3 protein: CASAGSGQGTKEIQYF
J gene: TRBJ2-4; D gene: NA; clone size: medium-sized; V gene: TRBV7-2; CDR3 DNA: TGTGCCAGCAGTCCCACGAGTAATACGTGGGGTAGCATTCAGTACTTC; CDR3 protein: CASSPTSNTWGSIQYF
J gene: TRBJ1-4; D gene: NA; clone size: NA; V gene: TRBV6-1; CDR3 DNA: TGTGCCAGCGGCTTTAAGGGATTCAATGAACAACTCTTTTTT; CDR3 protein: CASGFKGFNEQLFF
J gene: TRBJ2-7; D gene: TRBD2; clone size: NA; V gene: TRBV27; CDR3 DNA: TGTGCCAGCACCCAAACTGGACTAGCGGGGAAAAGTTACGAGCAGTACTTC; CDR3 protein: CASTQTGLAGKSYEQYF
J gene: TRBJ2-1; D gene: NA; clone size: NA; V gene: TRBV7-3; CDR3 DNA: TGTGCCAGCAGCATGCTGACAGGAATCAACAATGAGCAGTTCTTC; CDR3 protein: CASSMLTGINNEQFF
J gene: TRBJ2-7; D gene: TRBD1; clone size: medium-sized; V gene: TRBV6-1; CDR3 DNA: TGTGCCAGCAGTCTTACCGGGACAGGGGGCTACGAGCAGTACTTC; CDR3 protein: CASSLTGTGGYEQYF
J gene: TRBJ1-2; D gene: NA; clone size: medium-sized; V gene: TRBV6-5; CDR3 DNA: TGTGCCAGCAGTTACCCAGTCGAACAAACCGGAGGCTACACCTTC; CDR3 protein: CASSYPVEQTGGYTF
J gene: TRBJ2-3; D gene: NA; clone size: NA; V gene: TRBV6-1; CDR3 DNA: TGTGCCGGCATCGCGGATCGGGTCCCAGATACGCAGTATTTT; CDR3 protein: CAGIADRVPDTQYF
J gene: TRBJ2-3; D gene: NA; clone size: few; V gene: TRBV6-1; CDR3 DNA: TGTGCCACCGAGCGTGACCCGACAGATACGCAGTATTTT; CDR3 protein: CATERDPTDTQYF
J gene: TRBJ2-3; D gene: TRBD2; clone size: NA; V gene: TRBV6-1; CDR3 DNA: TGTGCCACCCGGGGAGCGGGGGACACAGACACGCAGTACTTT; CDR3 protein: CATRGAGDTDTQYF
J gene: TRBJ1-5; D gene: NA; clone size: medium-sized; V gene: TRBV7-2; CDR3 DNA: TGTGCCAGCAGCTTAGTCTCTGGGAGCAATCAGCCCCAGCATTTT; CDR3 protein: CASSLVSGSNQPQHF
J gene: TRBJ2-1; D gene: TRBD2; clone size: NA; V gene: TRBV25-1; CDR3 DNA: TGTGCCAGCAGTGATTCACTAGCGGGGCCTCACAATGAGCAGTTCTTC; CDR3 protein: CASSDSLAGPHNEQFF
J gene: TRBJ1-2; D gene: NA; clone size: few; V gene: TRBV4-1; CDR3 DNA: TGCGCCAGCAGCCAAGAAGGCTCCCCAGGGACCTATGGCTACACCTTC; CDR3 protein: CASSQEGSPGTYGYTF
J gene: TRBJ2-7; D gene: TRBD2; clone size: NA; V gene: TRBV10-1; CDR3 DNA: TGCGCCAGCAGTCCCGGGACTAGCGGGAGATACGAGCAGTACTTC; CDR3 protein: CASSPGTSGRYEQYF
J gene: TRBJ2-7; D gene: NA; clone size: few; V gene: TRBV4-3; CDR3 DNA: TGCGCCAGCAGCCTGGGGACGGGGAGATACGAGCAGTACTTC; CDR3 protein: CASSLGTGRYEQYF
J gene: TRBJ2-2; D gene: NA; clone size: NA; V gene: TRBV10-1; CDR3 DNA: TGCGCCAGTAGTAGGGTTGGAACCGGGGAGCTGTTTTTT; CDR3 protein: CASSRVGTGELFF
J gene: TRBJ2-1; D gene: NA; clone size: NA; V gene: TRBV10-3; CDR3 DNA: TGTGCCATCAGCGCGGGGAATGAGCAGTTCTTC; CDR3 protein: CAISAGNEQFF
J gene: TRBJ2-1; D gene: TRBD1; clone size: medium-sized; V gene: TRBV10-3; CDR3 DNA: TGTGCCACCCACCTGGACAGGGGGCATTACAATGAGCAGTTCTTC; CDR3 protein: CATHLDRGHYNEQFF
J gene: TRBJ2-1; D gene: TRBD2; clone size: NA; V gene: TRBV10-1; CDR3 DNA: TGCGCCAGCAGTGAGGTTAGCGGGAGTTGGAATGAGCAGTTCTTC; CDR3 protein: CASSEVSGSWNEQFF
J gene: TRBJ2-1; D gene: TRBD2; clone size: few; V gene: TRBV10-2; CDR3 DNA: TGCGCCAGCAGTGTATCTAGCGGGAGTGTCAATGAGCAGTTCTTC; CDR3 protein: CASSVSSGSVNEQFF
J gene: TRBJ2-7; D gene: NA; clone size: NA; V gene: TRBV6-1; CDR3 DNA: TGTGCCAGCAGTGAAGCGCGCGGGGACCCCTACAATGAGCAGTACTTC; CDR3 protein: CASSEARGDPYNEQYF
J gene: TRBJ2-1; D gene: NA; clone size: NA; V gene: TRBV6-5; CDR3 DNA: TGTGCCAGCAGTTACTCGATAAGTGGCGCCCCGGGTGTTAGGGAGACCCAGTTCTTC; CDR3 protein: CASSYSISGAPGVRETQFF
J gene: TRBJ1-4; D gene: TRBD1; clone size: large; V gene: TRBV10-2; CDR3 DNA: TGCGCCAGCAGGGGGGGGACAGGACTTACAACTAATGAAAAACTGTTTTTT; CDR3 protein: CASRGGTGLTTNEKLFF
J gene: TRBJ2-3; D gene: TRBD2; clone size: NA; V gene: TRBV7-2; CDR3 DNA: TGTGCCAGGGGCTGGGGGGGGAGAGACACAGATACGCAGTATTTT; CDR3 protein: CARGWGGRDTDTQYF
J gene: TRBJ1-2; D gene: TRBD1; clone size: NA; V gene: TRBV6-1; CDR3 DNA: TGTGCCAGCAGTGAAGTGGACAGGGGCTATGGCTACACCTTC; CDR3 protein: CASSEVDRGYGYTF
J gene: TRBJ2-2; D gene: TRBD1; clone size: once; V gene: TRBV6-1; CDR3 DNA: TGTGCCAGCACCCTAGACAGGGCGAACACCGGGGAGCTGTTTTTT; CDR3 protein: CASTLDRANTGELFF
J gene: TRBJ2-5; D gene: NA; clone size: NA; V gene: TRBV27; CDR3 DNA: TGTGCCAGCAAGGACCCTCTAGGGGAGACCCAGTACTTC; CDR3 protein: CASKDPLGETQYF
J gene: TRBJ1-1; D gene: NA; clone size: NA; V gene: TRBV6-1; CDR3 DNA: TGTGCCAGCAGGGGGTCGAACACTGAAGCTTTCTTT; CDR3 protein: CASRGSNTEAFF
J gene: TRBJ2-4; D gene: TRBD2; clone size: once; V gene: TRBV6-1; CDR3 DNA: TGTGCCAGCAGTGTGGTTGCAGCGGGAGACATTCAGTACTTC; CDR3 protein: CASSVVAAGDIQYF
J gene: TRBJ2-3; D gene: NA; clone size: NA; V gene: TRBV24-1; CDR3 DNA: TGTGCCACCAGTGATTTATCCGGGAGAACAGATACGCAGTATTTT; CDR3 protein: CATSDLSGRTDTQYF
J gene: TRBJ2-5; D gene: NA; clone size: few; V gene: TRBV6-5; CDR3 DNA: TGTGCCAGCAGTTCCGAGATCCAAGAGACCCAGTACTTC; CDR3 protein: CASSSEIQETQYF
J gene: TRBJ2-7; D gene: NA; clone size: few; V gene: TRBV27; CDR3 DNA: TGTGCCAGCAAAGCGTGGGGAGACTACGAGCAGTACTTC; CDR3 protein: CASKAWGDYEQYF
J gene: TRBJ2-1; D gene: TRBD2; clone size: NA; V gene: TRBV6-5; CDR3 DNA: TGTGCCAGCAGTACTAGCGGGAGCTACAATGAGCAGTTCTTC; CDR3 protein: CASSTSGSYNEQFF
J gene: TRBJ2-5; D gene: NA; clone size: NA; V gene: TRBV4-3; CDR3 DNA: TGCGCCAGCAGCCAAGAGTTTCCGGCAGAGACCCAGTACTTC; CDR3 protein: CASSQEFPAETQYF
J gene: TRBJ2-5; D gene: NA; clone size: medium-sized; V gene: TRBV6-2/TRBV6-3; CDR3 DNA: TGTGCCAGCAGTTACATGACCGCCAAGTCGTCCCAGTACTTC; CDR3 protein: CASSYMTAKSSQYF
J gene: TRBJ2-5; D gene: TRBD2; clone size: few; V gene: TRBV6-1; CDR3 DNA: TGTGCCAGCAGTGAAAGCGGGATGGCGGGAGAGACCCAGTACTTC; CDR3 protein: CASSESGMAGETQYF
J gene: TRBJ2-7; D gene: TRBD2; clone size: NA; V gene: TRBV6-1; CDR3 DNA: TGTGCCAGCAGTGAAGCGCCCGGGGAGGGCCACTACGAGCAGTACTTC; CDR3 protein: CASSEAPGEGHYEQYF
J gene: TRBJ2-3; D gene: NA; clone size: NA; V gene: TRBV6-1; CDR3 DNA: TGTGCCGGCAGTGGGATCGGTGTTGCGGAGACCCAGTATTTT; CDR3 protein: CAGSGIGVAETQYF
J gene: TRBJ2-3; D gene: NA; clone size: large; V gene: TRBV10-2; CDR3 DNA: TGCGCCAGCTACGGGGGTATCACAGATACGCAGTATTTT; CDR3 protein: CASYGGITDTQYF
J gene: TRBJ2-7; D gene: NA; clone size: NA; V gene: TRBV7-2; CDR3 DNA: TGTGCCAGCAGCTTAGCGCTTGGGGAAGAGCAGTACTTC; CDR3 protein: CASSLALGEEQYF
J gene: TRBJ2-4; D gene: NA; clone size: NA; V gene: TRBV4-2; CDR3 DNA: TGTGCCTGCAGCCAAGGTCGACTGGGGGCCAAAGACATTCAGTACTTC; CDR3 protein: CACSQGRLGAKDIQYF
J gene: TRBJ2-7; D gene: NA; clone size: few; V gene: TRBV6-2/TRBV6-3; CDR3 DNA: TGTGCCAGCAGTATACAGCCGCCTGTGCAGTACTTC; CDR3 protein: CASSIQPPVQYF
J gene: TRBJ2-5; D gene: NA; clone size: NA; V gene: TRBV20-1; CDR3 DNA: TGCAGTGCTAGGCCAGTCCAAGAGACCCAGTACTTC; CDR3 protein: CSARPVQETQYF
J gene: TRBJ2-7; D gene: NA; clone size: NA; V gene: TRBV6-5; CDR3 DNA: TGTGCCAGCAGTTACTCTTGGGAGATCTACGAGCAGTACTTC; CDR3 protein: CASSYSWEIYEQYF
J gene: TRBJ1-2; D gene: NA; clone size: NA; V gene: TRBV25-1; CDR3 DNA: TGTGCCAGCAGTGAATCTGGACTGTTCTATGGCTACACCTTC; CDR3 protein: CASSESGLFYGYTF
J gene: TRBJ2-4; D gene: NA; clone size: NA; V gene: TRBV6-2/TRBV6-3; CDR3 DNA: TGTGCCAGCAGTACGCCGGCTAGCGCCGCGAGAAGGAACATTCAGTACTTC; CDR3 protein: CASSTPASAARRNIQYF
J gene: TRBJ1-3; D gene: NA; clone size: few; V gene: TRBV14; CDR3 DNA: TGTGCCAGCAGCCCCATGGGTAGGCTAGTTGGAAACACCATATATTTT; CDR3 protein: CASSPMGRLVGNTIYF
J gene: TRBJ2-5; D gene: NA; clone size: NA; V gene: TRBV6-1; CDR3 DNA: TGTGCCAGCAGTGAAGGTGCGGGGCCGGGGGGCCGTGACCAAGAGACCCAGTACTTC; CDR3 protein: CASSEGAGPGGRDQETQYF
J gene: TRBJ2-3; D gene: NA; clone size: NA; V gene: TRBV27; CDR3 DNA: TGTGCCAGCAGTCCTCGCGTAGGGGGGGGCACAGATACGCAGTATTTT; CDR3 protein: CASSPRVGGGTDTQYF
J gene: TRBJ2-5; D gene: TRBD2; clone size: few; V gene: TRBV6-5; CDR3 DNA: TGTGCCAGCAGTTCCCCCACTTTCGCTAGCGGAGATCAAGAGACCCAGTACTTC; CDR3 protein: CASSSPTFASGDQETQYF
J gene: TRBJ2-7; D gene: NA; clone size: NA; V gene: TRBV6-1; CDR3 DNA: TGTGCCAGCACCCGGGACCTCTCCTACGAGCAGTACTTC; CDR3 protein: CASTRDLSYEQYF
J gene: TRBJ2-1; D gene: TRBD2; clone size: few; V gene: TRBV6-5; CDR3 DNA: TGTGCCAGCAGTTCCGCGGGACTAGCGAACTACAATGAGCAGTTCTTC; CDR3 protein: CASSSAGLANYNEQFF
J gene: TRBJ1-2; D gene: TRBD1; clone size: NA; V gene: TRBV6-1; CDR3 DNA: TGTGCCAGCAGGTTGACAGGGGGCTACACCTTC; CDR3 protein: CASRLTGGYTF
J gene: TRBJ2-3; D gene: NA; clone size: NA; V gene: TRBV6-1; CDR3 DNA: TGTGCCAGCAGGAGCCAGGGTGCAAGCTACGATACGCAGTATTTT; CDR3 protein: CASRSQGASYDTQYF
J gene: TRBJ2-7; D gene: NA; clone size: medium-sized; V gene: TRBV6-2/TRBV6-3; CDR3 DNA: TGTGCCAGCAGTCGGGAGATCTCCTACGAGCAGTACTTC; CDR3 protein: CASSREISYEQYF
J gene: TRBJ2-7; D gene: NA; clone size: NA; V gene: TRBV27; CDR3 DNA: TGTGCCAGCAGTTTCGGCAGGGGACACTACGAGCAGTACTTC; CDR3 protein: CASSFGRGHYEQYF
J gene: TRBJ2-3; D gene: NA; clone size: NA; V gene: TRBV7-2; CDR3 DNA: TGTGCCGGGAGTCCGGAGGTAGATACGCAGTATTTC; CDR3 protein: CAGSPEVDTQYF
J gene: TRBJ2-5; D gene: NA; clone size: large; V gene: TRBV14; CDR3 DNA: TGTGCCAGCAGCTTTTCAGGGAGTAAGACCCAGTACTTC; CDR3 protein: CASSFSGSKTQYF